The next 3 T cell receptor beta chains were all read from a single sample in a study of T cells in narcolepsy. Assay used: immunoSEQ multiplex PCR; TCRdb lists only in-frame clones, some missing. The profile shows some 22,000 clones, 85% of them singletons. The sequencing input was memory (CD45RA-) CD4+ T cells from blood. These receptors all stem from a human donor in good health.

CDR3 DNA: TGCAGCGTTGAAGGGGGGGCGGACAGGGGCGGGGAGCAGTACTTC. It translates to CSVEGGADRGGEQYF. The rearrangement joins TRBV29-1 to TRBJ2-7; 9 bases align to TRBD1. This CDR3 is 15 amino acids long. From germline, CDR1 is SQVTM and CDR2 ANQGSEA. V lost 1 base to trimming and J lost 7 bases; unmatched junction nucleotides: 11.

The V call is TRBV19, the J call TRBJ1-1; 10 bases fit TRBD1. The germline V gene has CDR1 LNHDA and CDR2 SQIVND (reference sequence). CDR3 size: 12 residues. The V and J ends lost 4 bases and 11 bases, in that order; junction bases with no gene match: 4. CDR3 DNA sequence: TGTGCCAGTAGTAGCCCGGACAGGGGGGCTTTCTTT. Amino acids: CASSSPDRGAFF.

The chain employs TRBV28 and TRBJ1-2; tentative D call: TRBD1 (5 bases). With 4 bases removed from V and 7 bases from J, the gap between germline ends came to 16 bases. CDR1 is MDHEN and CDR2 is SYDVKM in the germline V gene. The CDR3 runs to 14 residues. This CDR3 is CASSYPQVLGGYTF. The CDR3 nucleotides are TGTGCCAGCAGTTACCCACAGGTTTTAGGTGGCTACACCTTC.